This TCR beta chain was recorded in a study of shared clonotypes between healthy human individuals. Method: immunoSEQ multiplex PCR; TCRdb's copy keeps in-frame clones and lacks some. This sample carries about 2.1 million clones, roughly 93% of them seen once, and the ten largest clones take about 1.6%. To note about this clone: The target antigen is unknown.

Germline V gene data show CDR1 as SGDLS and CDR2 as YYNGEE. This CDR3 region has 15 residues. The V end was cut by 3 bases, the J end by 3 bases, with 12 bases between. Study-wide results and caveats: Across a handful of donors, naive CD4 shared roughly 5%, naive CD8 under 4%, memory CD4 roughly 2.1%, memory CD8 0.4% to 0.5%.

Positively selected for CCR7, the CD45RO-negative cells used as naive CD8 cells excluded terminally differentiated effector memory CD45RA+ cells. This sequence originates from a man between 18 and 29 years old in good health. Some clones in this sample may be carry-over from other donors' samples. The chain couples TRBV9 to TRBJ1-4, with a tentative D call TRBD1 (5 bases). The source material was naive CD8+ T cells from PBMCs. The CDR3 region is CASSERPGANEKLFF. The CDR3 coding sequence is TGTGCCAGCAGCGAACGACCGGGGGCTAATGAAAAACTGTTTTTT.